A selection of T cell receptor beta chains follows, all from one sample in a study of CD8 T cells in Susac syndrome. Each CDR3 protein gets one entry after TCRdb re-called the immunoSEQ multiplex PCR reads with MiXCR. The sample has under 150,000 distinct CDR3 sequences, 95% seen once. The sample consisted of CD4+ T cells from PBMCs. These receptors originate from a human donor with Susac syndrome. CDR3s include the opening cysteine and the closing phenylalanine or tryptophan. D genes are given only for firm matches. Only part of the rows carry a size: once, few, many, or a class if the clone is expanded.

j_call: TRBJ2-7; clone_size: NA; v_call: TRBV4-1; d_call: NA; cdr3_length: 15; cdr3_nt: TGCGCCAGCAGCCAATCACAGCAGGGCAGGTACGAGCAGTACTTC; cdr3_aa: CASSQSQQGRYEQYF
j_call: TRBJ1-2; clone_size: NA; v_call: TRBV12-3/TRBV12-4; d_call: NA; cdr3_length: 13; cdr3_nt: TGTGCCAGCAGTTACGTGGTACCGCCGGGCTACACCTTC; cdr3_aa: CASSYVVPPGYTF
j_call: TRBJ1-4; clone_size: once; v_call: TRBV15; d_call: NA; cdr3_length: 15; cdr3_nt: TGTGCCACCAGCAGCCGGACAGCAACTAATGAAAAACTGTTTTTT; cdr3_aa: CATSSRTATNEKLFF
j_call: TRBJ1-2; clone_size: NA; v_call: TRBV30; d_call: NA; cdr3_length: 11; cdr3_nt: TGTGCCTGTGAGGACTTGGGGGGCTACACCTTC; cdr3_aa: CACEDLGGYTF
j_call: TRBJ2-4; clone_size: NA; v_call: TRBV27; d_call: NA; cdr3_length: 15; cdr3_nt: TGTGCCAGCAGCACTGACCCCGAAACCAAAAACATTCAGTACTTC; cdr3_aa: CASSTDPETKNIQYF
j_call: TRBJ1-2; clone_size: NA; v_call: TRBV29-1; d_call: TRBD1; cdr3_length: 13; cdr3_nt: TGCAGCGTTGGAGGGACAGTTGTGTATGGCTACACCTTC; cdr3_aa: CSVGGTVVYGYTF
j_call: TRBJ2-1; clone_size: NA; v_call: TRBV20-1; d_call: NA; cdr3_length: 14; cdr3_nt: TGCAGTGCTAGTCGGCATCCCTCCTACAATGAGCAGTTCTTC; cdr3_aa: CSASRHPSYNEQFF
j_call: TRBJ1-6; clone_size: NA; v_call: TRBV7-8; d_call: NA; cdr3_length: 14; cdr3_nt: TGTGCCAGCAGCGTTCGTGGGGGGAATTCACCCCTCCACTTT; cdr3_aa: CASSVRGGNSPLHF
j_call: TRBJ1-1; clone_size: NA; v_call: TRBV3-1; d_call: TRBD1; cdr3_length: 14; cdr3_nt: TGTGCCAGCAAGCAGGGACAGCAGAACACTGAAGCTTTCTTT; cdr3_aa: CASKQGQQNTEAFF
j_call: TRBJ2-4; clone_size: NA; v_call: TRBV3-1; d_call: TRBD2; cdr3_length: 15; cdr3_nt: TGTGCCAGCAGCCCCACCGGGAGGGGTCGGAACATTCAGTACTTC; cdr3_aa: CASSPTGRGRNIQYF
j_call: TRBJ2-5; clone_size: few; v_call: TRBV7-2; d_call: NA; cdr3_length: 14; cdr3_nt: TGTGCCAGCAGCTTAGAGGAGTACCAAGAGACCCAGTACTTC; cdr3_aa: CASSLEEYQETQYF
j_call: TRBJ2-5; clone_size: NA; v_call: TRBV20-1; d_call: TRBD2; cdr3_length: 14; cdr3_nt: TGCAGTGCTAGAAGACTAGCGGGTTGGGAGACCCAGTACTTC; cdr3_aa: CSARRLAGWETQYF
j_call: TRBJ1-1; clone_size: once; v_call: TRBV25-1; d_call: NA; cdr3_length: 13; cdr3_nt: TGTGCCAGCAGTCAAGGGATGGGTACTGAAGCTTTCTTT; cdr3_aa: CASSQGMGTEAFF
j_call: TRBJ2-2; clone_size: NA; v_call: TRBV7-8; d_call: TRBD1; cdr3_length: 15; cdr3_nt: TGTGCCAGCGGGTCCGGGACAGGGGGCACCGGGGAGCTGTTTTTT; cdr3_aa: CASGSGTGGTGELFF
j_call: TRBJ2-1; clone_size: NA; v_call: TRBV27; d_call: NA; cdr3_length: 15; cdr3_nt: TGTGCCAGCAGTCCGAGGGACTTATCCTACAATGAGCAGTTCTTC; cdr3_aa: CASSPRDLSYNEQFF
j_call: TRBJ2-2; clone_size: few; v_call: TRBV7-2; d_call: NA; cdr3_length: 15; cdr3_nt: TGTGCCAGCAGCGTGGACAGCGGGAACACCGGGGAGCTGTTTTTT; cdr3_aa: CASSVDSGNTGELFF
j_call: TRBJ1-2; clone_size: NA; v_call: TRBV6-2/TRBV6-3; d_call: TRBD1; cdr3_length: 12; cdr3_nt: TGTGCCAGCAGACAGGGGGCAGAAGGCTACACCTTC; cdr3_aa: CASRQGAEGYTF
j_call: TRBJ2-1; clone_size: once; v_call: TRBV20-1; d_call: TRBD2; cdr3_length: 16; cdr3_nt: TGCAGTGCTAGACCTCATAGCGGGGTTTCCTACAATGAGCAGTTCTTC; cdr3_aa: CSARPHSGVSYNEQFF
j_call: TRBJ2-2; clone_size: NA; v_call: TRBV5-5; d_call: TRBD1; cdr3_length: 14; cdr3_nt: TGTGCCAGCGGGACAGTAACGAACACCGGGGAGCTGTTTTTT; cdr3_aa: CASGTVTNTGELFF
j_call: TRBJ1-1; clone_size: NA; v_call: TRBV29-1; d_call: NA; cdr3_length: 14; cdr3_nt: TGCAGCGTTAGGGCCATGGGGGGGAACACTGAAGCTTTCTTT; cdr3_aa: CSVRAMGGNTEAFF
j_call: TRBJ2-2; clone_size: NA; v_call: TRBV7-9; d_call: TRBD2; cdr3_length: 16; cdr3_nt: TGTGCCAGCAGCAGAAGCGGGAGGGCCAACACCGGGGAGCTGTTTTTT; cdr3_aa: CASSRSGRANTGELFF
j_call: TRBJ2-7; clone_size: few; v_call: TRBV29-1; d_call: TRBD2; cdr3_length: 13; cdr3_nt: TGCAGCGTTGAGAGCGGGAGTCGGTACGAGCAGTACTTC; cdr3_aa: CSVESGSRYEQYF
j_call: TRBJ2-7; clone_size: NA; v_call: TRBV5-1; d_call: TRBD1; cdr3_length: 13; cdr3_nt: TGCGCCAGCAGCGTTGGACAGGGTGTCGAGCAGTACTTC; cdr3_aa: CASSVGQGVEQYF
j_call: TRBJ2-1; clone_size: NA; v_call: TRBV4-3; d_call: NA; cdr3_length: 17; cdr3_nt: TGCGCCAGCAGCCAAGCTACCGGGACCAACCCGACCAATGAGCAGTTCTTC; cdr3_aa: CASSQATGTNPTNEQFF
j_call: TRBJ2-1; clone_size: NA; v_call: TRBV9; d_call: NA; cdr3_length: 12; cdr3_nt: TGTGCCAGCGGCCGAGGGGGGAATGAGCAGTTCTTC; cdr3_aa: CASGRGGNEQFF
j_call: TRBJ1-1; clone_size: NA; v_call: TRBV30; d_call: NA; cdr3_length: 12; cdr3_nt: TGTGCCTGGAGGGGACTGATCACTGAAGCTTTCTTT; cdr3_aa: CAWRGLITEAFF
j_call: TRBJ2-6; clone_size: NA; v_call: TRBV6-4; d_call: TRBD1; cdr3_length: 16; cdr3_nt: TGTGCCAGCTCCGGACAGGCCAGCTCTGGGGCCAACGTCCTGACTTTC; cdr3_aa: CASSGQASSGANVLTF
j_call: TRBJ1-1; clone_size: NA; v_call: TRBV11-2; d_call: TRBD1; cdr3_length: 15; cdr3_nt: TGTGCCAGCAGCGTGGACAGGGGTGTGATGGCTGAAGCTTTCTTT; cdr3_aa: CASSVDRGVMAEAFF
j_call: TRBJ1-2; clone_size: NA; v_call: TRBV4-1; d_call: NA; cdr3_length: 16; cdr3_nt: TGCGCCAGCAGCCAAGATCCAGGCGCGTTTAACTATGGCTACACCTTC; cdr3_aa: CASSQDPGAFNYGYTF
j_call: TRBJ1-2; clone_size: NA; v_call: TRBV3-1; d_call: NA; cdr3_length: 15; cdr3_nt: TGTGCCAGCAGCGAGGGGACACACGCTAACTATGGCTACACCTTC; cdr3_aa: CASSEGTHANYGYTF
j_call: TRBJ2-1; clone_size: NA; v_call: TRBV15; d_call: TRBD2; cdr3_length: 15; cdr3_nt: TGTGCCTCGGCGGTAGCGGGGGGTAGGAACAATGAGCAGTTCTTC; cdr3_aa: CASAVAGGRNNEQFF
j_call: TRBJ1-5; clone_size: NA; v_call: TRBV29-1; d_call: NA; cdr3_length: 13; cdr3_nt: TGCAGCGTTGGGGGGGGGCCCAATCAGCCCCAGCATTTT; cdr3_aa: CSVGGGPNQPQHF
j_call: TRBJ2-5; clone_size: NA; v_call: TRBV30; d_call: NA; cdr3_length: 13; cdr3_nt: TGTGCCTGGAGTGGGCTAGTCGCAGAGACCCAGTACTTC; cdr3_aa: CAWSGLVAETQYF
j_call: TRBJ1-1; clone_size: NA; v_call: TRBV20-1; d_call: TRBD1; cdr3_length: 14; cdr3_nt: TGCAGTGCTGCCCGGGACAGGGGGGTCGCTGAAGCTTTCTTT; cdr3_aa: CSAARDRGVAEAFF
j_call: TRBJ1-5; clone_size: NA; v_call: TRBV7-8; d_call: NA; cdr3_length: 17; cdr3_nt: TGTGCCAGCTGCTTAGGCGCATCACCCTATAGCAATCAGCCCCAGCATTTT; cdr3_aa: CASCLGASPYSNQPQHF
j_call: TRBJ2-1; clone_size: NA; v_call: TRBV12-3/TRBV12-4; d_call: TRBD2; cdr3_length: 15; cdr3_nt: TGTGCCAGCAGCTCCGGGACTAGCGGTTACAATGAGCAGTTCTTC; cdr3_aa: CASSSGTSGYNEQFF
j_call: TRBJ2-3; clone_size: once; v_call: TRBV9; d_call: TRBD2; cdr3_length: 19; cdr3_nt: TGTGCCAGCAGCGTAGGAGCTAGCGGGGGCCGGCCGGTCACAGATACGCAGTATTTT; cdr3_aa: CASSVGASGGRPVTDTQYF
j_call: TRBJ2-1; clone_size: NA; v_call: TRBV20-1; d_call: NA; cdr3_length: 14; cdr3_nt: TGCAGTGTTGATGGCGGGCCAACCTACAATGAGCAGTTCTTC; cdr3_aa: CSVDGGPTYNEQFF
j_call: TRBJ2-5; clone_size: NA; v_call: TRBV29-1; d_call: NA; cdr3_length: 13; cdr3_nt: TGCAGCGTTCTCACCGAGTACCAAGAGACCCAGTACTTC; cdr3_aa: CSVLTEYQETQYF
j_call: TRBJ2-6; clone_size: NA; v_call: TRBV6-5; d_call: NA; cdr3_length: 15; cdr3_nt: TGTGCCAGCAGTTACCAGCTGGCCGGGGCCAACGTCCTGACTTTC; cdr3_aa: CASSYQLAGANVLTF
j_call: TRBJ1-2; clone_size: NA; v_call: TRBV2; d_call: NA; cdr3_length: 15; cdr3_nt: TGTGCCAGCAGTGATGTACGGCGTCCTAACTATGGCTACACCTTC; cdr3_aa: CASSDVRRPNYGYTF
j_call: TRBJ1-1; clone_size: NA; v_call: TRBV9; d_call: TRBD1; cdr3_length: 14; cdr3_nt: TGTGCCAGCAGCGCTGACAGGGGGGACACTGAAGCTTTCTTT; cdr3_aa: CASSADRGDTEAFF
j_call: TRBJ2-5; clone_size: once; v_call: TRBV7-2; d_call: NA; cdr3_length: 12; cdr3_nt: TGTGCCAGCAGCTTAGACAGGGAGACCCAGTACTTC; cdr3_aa: CASSLDRETQYF